Listed below are T cell receptor beta chains from one sample, sequenced in a study of CD8 T cell repertoires and HIV-1 epitope variants. Clones were read by immunoSEQ multiplex PCR, and TCRdb kept only the in-frame ones, dropping some. This repertoire shows several thousand clones, approximately 70% found once; its top ten account for around 47%. These receptors' antigens are unknown. The sample comprised cultured CD8+ T cells derived from PBMCs. The receptors derive from a male donor with HIV. The CDR3 runs from the conserved cysteine through the conserved F or W. The D gene is left open where the match is weak. The listing skips clone size in some rows; elsewhere it reads once, few, many or a size class.

J gene,clone size,V gene,D gene,CDR3 DNA,CDR3 protein
TRBJ2-1,.,TRBV27,.,TGTGCCAGCAGTAAGACAGGCAGCTCCTACAATGAGCAGTTCTTC,CASSKTGSSYNEQFF
TRBJ1-1,few,TRBV28,.,TGTGCCAGCAGGCCCCCCCTCCAGAACACTGAAGCTTTCTTT,CASRPPLQNTEAFF
TRBJ2-2,.,TRBV5-1,TRBD2,TGCGCCAGCAGCTTGGAGGGACTAATTAACACCGGGGAGCTGTTTTTT,CASSLEGLINTGELFF
TRBJ2-7,.,TRBV4-2,TRBD2,TGTGCCAGCAGCCAAGCGGGGGGCGAGCAGTACTTC,CASSQAGGEQYF
TRBJ2-7,.,TRBV5-8,.,TGTGCCAGCAGCCCAAATCACCTATACGAGCAGTACTTC,CASSPNHLYEQYF
TRBJ1-4,.,TRBV5-6,.,TGTGCCAGCAGCCGAGGGGGTTCTAATGAAAAACTGTTTTTT,CASSRGGSNEKLFF
TRBJ2-1,.,TRBV19,.,TGTGCCAGTAGTATAGACTCGAGCTCCTACAATGAGCAGTTCTTC,CASSIDSSSYNEQFF
TRBJ1-2,.,TRBV7-2,.,TGTGCCAGCAGCCTAGGGGGGGGAGATGGCTACACCTTC,CASSLGGGDGYTF
TRBJ2-5,.,TRBV9,.,TGTGCCAGCAGCTTAGATCGTTACGGTCCCCACTTC,CASSLDRYGPHF
TRBJ2-7,.,TRBV29-1,.,TGCAGCGTTGAAGGCCTGGACAGCTACGAGCAGTACTTC,CSVEGLDSYEQYF
TRBJ2-1,.,TRBV14,TRBD2,TGTGCCAGCAGCCAGAGGGAGAGCGGGATCTCCTACAATGAGCAGTTCTTC,CASSQRESGISYNEQFF
TRBJ1-1,.,TRBV6-5,.,TGTGCCAGCAGTTACGGGGGGCGAAGTACTGAAGCTTTCTTT,CASSYGGRSTEAFF
TRBJ1-4,.,TRBV6-5,.,TGTGCCAGCAGTTACAAATGGGGACTAAAACTGTTTTTT,CASSYKWGLKLFF
TRBJ2-7,.,TRBV5-1,.,TGCGCCAGCAGCTCGCCGGTCCCCCCCTACGAGCAGTACTTC,CASSSPVPPYEQYF
TRBJ2-5,.,TRBV5-6,TRBD1,TGTGCCAGCAACAGGGGTCAAGAGACCCAGTACTTC,CASNRGQETQYF
TRBJ1-6,.,TRBV4-2,.,TGTGCCAGCAGCCGTATGACTCCTAATCAGGGCGCCAATACGGATTCACCCCTCCACTTT,CASSRMTPNQGANTDSPLHF
TRBJ2-5,once,TRBV4-3,.,TGCGCCAGCAGCCAAGAAATAGGCAGGGATGAGACCCAGTACTTC,CASSQEIGRDETQYF
TRBJ2-7,few,TRBV7-6,.,TGTGCCAGCAGCTTACTGGACGGATCCTACGAGCAGTACTTC,CASSLLDGSYEQYF
TRBJ1-1,.,TRBV11-1,.,TGTGCCAGCAGCCCCCGGGGGATGGGGGCATCGAGAACTGAAGCTTTCTTT,CASSPRGMGASRTEAFF
TRBJ1-1,few,TRBV9,.,TGTGCCAGCAGCGTAAGGGGGGACGACACTGAAGCTTTCTTT,CASSVRGDDTEAFF
TRBJ2-7,.,TRBV5-6,TRBD1,TGTGCCAGCAGCTTCGGGACAGGGAACCACGAGCAGTACTTC,CASSFGTGNHEQYF
TRBJ2-1,once,TRBV11-2,.,TGTGCCAGCAGCTTACGGGAAAGTCCTTCGGGGCAGTTCTTC,CASSLRESPSGQFF
TRBJ2-1,.,TRBV2,TRBD1,TGTGCCAGCAGTGAACCCAAGGACAGGGTGGTTGGGAATGAGCAGTTCTTC,CASSEPKDRVVGNEQFF
TRBJ1-4,.,TRBV2,TRBD1,TGTGCCAGCAGGGGGACAGGGGAGTATGAAAAACTGTTTTTT,CASRGTGEYEKLFF
TRBJ1-5,.,TRBV7-2,.,TGTGCCAGCAGCTTAGACTATCAGCCCCAGCATTTT,CASSLDYQPQHF
TRBJ2-1,.,TRBV18,.,TGTGCCAGCTCACCGGGACAAAACAATGAGCAGTTCTTC,CASSPGQNNEQFF
TRBJ2-3,.,TRBV7-3,TRBD2,TGTGCCAGCGGAGCGGGGGGGAACACAGATACGCAGTATTTT,CASGAGGNTDTQYF
TRBJ2-3,.,TRBV2,.,TGTGCCAGCAGACTCTTAGGGGCAGATACGCAGTATTTT,CASRLLGADTQYF
TRBJ1-2,few,TRBV28,TRBD1,TGTGCCAGCAGCCGACAGGGGGACTACTATGGCTACACCTTC,CASSRQGDYYGYTF
TRBJ2-2,.,TRBV28,.,TGTGCCAGCACAAGTAACACCGGGGAGCTGTTTTTT,CASTSNTGELFF
TRBJ1-2,.,TRBV6-4,.,TGTGCCAGCAGTGATCTAGGTGGCTACACCTTC,CASSDLGGYTF
TRBJ1-1,.,TRBV27,TRBD1,TGTGCCAGCAGTTTATCGGGACAGTTGAACACTGAAGCTTTCTTT,CASSLSGQLNTEAFF
TRBJ2-3,.,TRBV30,.,TGTGCCTGGAGTGTACCCCCTGACACAGATACGCAGTATTTT,CAWSVPPDTDTQYF
TRBJ2-7,few,TRBV27,.,TGTGCCAGCAGCTGGGACGGAGACTACGAGCAGTACTTC,CASSWDGDYEQYF
TRBJ2-3,few,TRBV2,.,TGTGCCAGCCGAATGGGAGGGGGTTGGACAGATACGCAGTATTTT,CASRMGGGWTDTQYF
TRBJ1-2,.,TRBV7-9,.,TGTGCCAGCAGCCATCACCGGGGTTATGGCTACACCTTC,CASSHHRGYGYTF
TRBJ2-7,.,TRBV7-9,TRBD2,TGTGCCAGCAGCTTAGGGGCTAGCGGTACCTACGAGCAGTACTTC,CASSLGASGTYEQYF
TRBJ2-7,.,TRBV27,TRBD1,TGTGCCAGCAGACAGGGGGCTTCCTCCTACGAGCAGTACTTC,CASRQGASSYEQYF
TRBJ1-5,.,TRBV7-9,.,TGTGCCAGCAGCTTAGAGAATCAGCCCCAGCATTTT,CASSLENQPQHF
TRBJ1-4,once,TRBV6-5,.,TGTGCCAGCAGTTACTCAGCCCGGGGCGGAAAACTGTTTTTT,CASSYSARGGKLFF
TRBJ2-2,once,TRBV5-1,.,TGCGCCAGCAGCTCACTGCCGGCGCTAAACACCGGGGAGCTGTTTTTT,CASSSLPALNTGELFF
TRBJ2-7,.,TRBV19,.,TGTGCCAGTAGTATGCAGGACTTC,CASSMQDF
TRBJ2-1,.,TRBV6-1,TRBD1,TGTGCCAGCAGTGTCTTAGGGACAGGGGCGAGTGTGAAGCAGTTCTTC,CASSVLGTGASVKQFF
TRBJ2-1,.,TRBV27,.,TGTGCCAGCAGTTTATCCGCGTACAATGAGCAGTTCTTC,CASSLSAYNEQFF
TRBJ1-2,.,TRBV5-1,.,TGCGCCAGCAGCCACAGGACCGGGACCGTCAATTTCTATGGCTACACCTTC,CASSHRTGTVNFYGYTF
TRBJ2-1,.,TRBV27,.,TGTGCCAGCAGTCGGAGCTCCTACAATGAGCAGTTCTTC,CASSRSSYNEQFF
TRBJ2-5,.,TRBV7-2,.,TGTGCCAGCAGCCCGGGCCCCCAAGAGACCCAGTACTTC,CASSPGPQETQYF
TRBJ2-2,few,TRBV5-5,.,TGTGCCAGCAGCTTGGCCGGTACCGGGGAGCTGTTTTTT,CASSLAGTGELFF
TRBJ2-7,few,TRBV11-2,TRBD1,TGTGCCAGCAGCGACGGACAGGGGTTCGGGTCCTACGAGCAGTACTTC,CASSDGQGFGSYEQYF
TRBJ2-5,.,TRBV30,TRBD2,TGTGCCTGGAGCCCCGGACTAGCGGGGGGCCCAGAGACCCAGTACTTC,CAWSPGLAGGPETQYF
TRBJ2-7,few,TRBV9,TRBD1,TGTGCCAGCAGCCCAGGGGGCCTTACTCTCTCCTACGAGCAGTACTTC,CASSPGGLTLSYEQYF
TRBJ2-1,.,TRBV6-5,TRBD2,TGTGCCAGCAGTTACTCTCCTAGCGGGAGCCACAATGAGCAGTTCTTC,CASSYSPSGSHNEQFF
TRBJ1-4,.,TRBV6-6,.,TGTGCCAGTACCACAGGGAGTGCTGAAAAACTGTTTTTT,CASTTGSAEKLFF
TRBJ1-3,.,TRBV29-1,.,TGCAGCGTTGAGGCGGGAAACACCATATATTTT,CSVEAGNTIYF
TRBJ1-2,.,TRBV19,.,TGTGCCAGTAGTATAATGTTCGGGGCAGGAGACCACTATGGCTACACCTTC,CASSIMFGAGDHYGYTF
TRBJ1-2,.,TRBV5-1,.,TGCGCCAGCAGCTTGGGGGGTTATGGCTACACCTTC,CASSLGGYGYTF
TRBJ2-3,.,TRBV6-5,.,TGTGCCAGCAGTTACATGGGGGGCGCAGGAGATACGCAGTATTTT,CASSYMGGAGDTQYF
TRBJ1-1,.,TRBV6-1,TRBD1,TGTGCCAGCAGTGAAGCGCTTCGGACAGGGAAGTCGAACACTGAAGCTTTCTTT,CASSEALRTGKSNTEAFF
TRBJ1-1,few,TRBV10-3,.,TGTGCCATCAGTGAGGGGGATACTGAAGCTTTCTTT,CAISEGDTEAFF